Given below is one T cell receptor beta chain in context. This specimen belongs to a study of shared clonotypes between healthy human individuals. The table came from immunoSEQ multiplex PCR; TCRdb's copy has only in-frame clones and leaves some out. Altogether some 1.4 million clones are present, 95% to 97% being singletons, with the ten largest covering over 1%. The germline V gene encodes CDR1 SGHAT and CDR2 FQNNGV. CDR3 length: 14 residues. Trimming removed 1 base from V and 7 bases from J, with 12 bases in between. This receptor was obtained from a man aged 30 to 39 in good health. V is TRBV11-2 and J is TRBJ2-3; D is ambiguous. Sequences were obtained from naive CD4+ T cells sorted from blood. Stated subset: CD45RA+ positively selected. The CDR3 region is CASSLAGVTNTQYF. The CDR3 DNA reads as TGTGCCAGCAGCTTAGCTGGTGTAACTAATACGCAGTATTTT.